The next 31 T cell receptor beta chains were all read from a single sample in a study of T cells in Graves' hyperthyroidism and ophthalmopathy (dated by TCRdb to between 2018 and 2021). Receptors were amplified or captured by multiplex PCR. The instrument given in TCRdb is Illumina HiSeq 2000. The TCR beta CDR3 regions were amplified from the RNA transcripts. A first-round RT-PCR of the TCR CDR3 used the HTBI primer set with the Qiagen OneStep RT-PCR kit. TCRdb reworked the public reads: Q25 trimming with fastp, MiXCR clone assembly, productive beta chains retained. Rows with a matching CDR3 protein are joined into one entry that keeps the most common DNA and genes. In all, the sample holds about 420,000 distinct CDR3 sequences, and approximately 15% of those were seen once. Roughly 4.8% of the sample belongs to the ten largest clones. The sample consisted of blood. These receptors were taken from a woman under 30 with Graves' hyperthyroidism.

The genes are TRBV27 and TRBJ2-7; tentative D call: TRBD1 (6 bases). CDR1 is MNHEY, CDR2 SMNVEV, per germline (reference sequence). V lost 7 bases and J 9 bases, leaving 25 bases between the germline ends. This CDR3 contains 15 residues. The CDR3 loop is CASTETGINSRGQYF. In DNA, the CDR3 is TGTGCCAGCACCGAGACAGGAATAAATTCCAGGGGGCAGTACTTC.

Regarding this clonotype: Its ends do not fully match the called genes, so a read error is possible. The chain is built from TRBV6-4 and TRBJ2-2; D uncertain. Germline assignment: CDR1 MRHNA and CDR2 SNTAGT. CDR3 length: 16 residues. This chain's CDR3 is CASSSRGGSNTRELFF. The CDR3 DNA reads as TGTGCCAGCAGCTCCCGTGGCGGTTCGAACACCAGGGAGCTGTTTTTT.

There are many counts of this clonotype. The rearrangement joins TRBV7-9 to TRBJ2-5, with 9 positions matching TRBD2. The CDR3 covers 15 residues. V was pared by 5 bases and J by 5 bases, with 9 bases of the junction left unmatched. CDR1 and CDR2 from the germline V gene are SEHNR and FQNEAQ (reference sequence). In DNA form, the CDR3 reads TGTGCCAGCAGCCCGACTAGCGGTGTAAGCGAGACCCAGTACTTC. Its translation is CASSPTSGVSETQYF.

J is TRBJ2-1 and V is TRBV9, with 11 bases identical to TRBD1. Per germline, CDR1 SGDLS and CDR2 YYNGEE. V trimming: 0 bases; J trimming: 4 bases; junction bases outside the gene matches: 3. The CDR3 consists of 16 residues. The CDR3 is CASSVDRDRGYNEQFF. CDR3 nucleotides: TGTGCCAGCAGCGTAGACCGGGACAGGGGGTACAATGAGCAGTTCTTC.

The gene calls are TRBV6-2 or TRBV6-3 and TRBJ2-1; TRBD2 is a possible D gene (5 bases). Trimming shortened V by 6 bases and J by 7 bases, and 19 bases separated the two germline ends. Per germline, CDR1 MNHEY and CDR2 SVGEGT. The CDR3 has 15 amino acids. The CDR3 protein is CASSFDIEGRNEQFF. CDR3 coding DNA: TGTGCCAGCAGCTTCGATATCGAAGGGAGAAATGAGCAGTTCTTC.

At least ten counts were recorded for this clonotype. The chain recombines TRBV6-1 with TRBJ2-7; D uncertain. The CDR3 extends over 12 amino acids. Germline-derived CDR1 and CDR2 are MNHNS and SASEGT. The germline V and J ends were trimmed by 1 base and 7 bases, with 8 bases remaining between them. CDR3 sequence: CASSEGWKEQYF. CDR3 DNA: TGTGCCAGCAGTGAAGGATGGAAAGAGCAGTACTTC.

The chain uses TRBV2 and TRBJ2-3; D perhaps matches TRBD2 (6 bases). Germline CDR1 is SNHLY and CDR2 is FYNNEI. The CDR3 is made up of 15 amino acids. V shed 7 bases and J shed 6 bases, with 20 bases lying between them. The CDR3 here is CASMLGTSSVDTQYF. Here the CDR3 DNA reads TGTGCCAGCATGCTCGGTACTAGCAGTGTGGATACGCAGTATTTT.

This clonotype was counted many times. The gene calls are TRBV27 and TRBJ2-7; 7 bases map to TRBD2. The CDR3 loop spans 13 amino acids. J gave up 6 bases and V 2 bases, and 4 bases lay outside the gene matches. CDR1 is MNHEY, CDR2 SMNVEV, per germline (reference sequence). The CDR3 DNA sequence: TGTGCCAGCAGTTTAGCTAGCGGAACCGAGCAGTACTTC. It yields the protein CASSLASGTEQYF.

This clonotype has only a few counts. The chain combines TRBV5-1 with TRBJ1-2; D not resolved. The germline CDR1 and CDR2 sequences are SGHRS and YFSETQ. V was trimmed by 0 bases and J by 6 bases, leaving 6 bases between them. This CDR3 contains 12 residues. CDR3 loop: CASSLDQDGYTF. DNA of the CDR3: TGCGCCAGCAGCTTGGATCAAGATGGCTACACCTTC.

This clonotype showed up many times. J is TRBJ2-3 and V is TRBV4-1; the match to TRBD2 covers 9 bases. The germline V gene encodes CDR1 MGHRA and CDR2 YSYEKL. The CDR3 is 17 amino acids. V gave up 0 bases and J gave up 4 bases; unmatched junction bases: 8. The chain's CDR3 is CASSQDLGGRAADTQYF. CDR3 DNA sequence: TGCGCCAGCAGCCAAGATCTAGGCGGGAGGGCCGCAGATACGCAGTATTTT.

J is TRBJ2-2 and V is TRBV13, with D tentatively TRBD2 (6 bases). Germline CDR1 PRHDT, CDR2 FYEKMQ (reference sequence). V lost 7 bases to trimming and J lost 4 bases, with 25 bases between them. The CDR3 contains 18 residues. The CDR3 protein is CASTWSLGGGYRTGELFF. The CDR3 DNA reads as TGTGCCAGCACCTGGAGCTTAGGTGGGGGGTATCGCACCGGGGAGCTGTTTTTT.

This clonotype showed up many times. J is TRBJ1-3 and V is TRBV30; D is uncertain. The germline V gene has CDR1 GTSNPN and CDR2 SVGIG (reference sequence). The CDR3 loop spans 13 amino acids. V lost 2 bases and J 4 bases, leaving 9 bases between the germline ends. The DNA of the CDR3 is TGTGCCTGGAGTAAAGGGTTGGGAAACACCATATATTTT. Translation gives CAWSKGLGNTIYF.

This clonotype was recorded at least ten times. V is TRBV28 and J is TRBJ2-2, with D unclear. The CDR3 has 17 residues. Germline loops: CDR1 MDHEN, CDR2 SYDVKM. Trimming removed 3 bases at V and 0 bases at J, with 14 bases between. For the CDR3, the DNA is TGTGCCAGCAGTTTTAGGAGTCCCCTGACGAACACCGGGGAGCTGTTTTTT. Translated, it gives CASSFRSPLTNTGELFF.

This clonotype was picked up many times. The V and J genes are TRBV9 and TRBJ2-1; D perhaps matches TRBD1 (6 bases). V dropped 0 bases and J dropped 5 bases, with 12 bases sitting between them. CDR1 SGDLS and CDR2 YYNGEE come from the germline V gene. The CDR3 consists of 15 residues. As DNA, the CDR3 is TGTGCCAGCAGCGTAGGGCAGGGGAAGAACAATGAGCAGTTCTTC. It codes for CASSVGQGKNNEQFF. The variable domain in full, with the rest retrieved from reference TRBV9 and TRBJ2-1, is DSGVTQTPKHLITATGQRVTLRCSPRSGDLSVYWYQQSLDQGLQFLIQYYNGEERAKGNILERFSAQQFPDLHSELNLSSLELGDSALYFCASSVGQGKNNEQFFGPGTRLTVL.

A few counts support this clonotype. This chain joins TRBV14 and TRBJ1-5, with D perhaps matching TRBD1 (5 bases). The CDR3 length is 14 residues. Trimming took off 6 bases at V and 6 bases at J, with 15 bases between the two ends. Germline V lookup: CDR1 SGHDN, CDR2 FVKESK. The CDR3 region is CASRALGLGQPQHF. In nucleotides, the CDR3 is TGTGCCAGCAGGGCTTTGGGGCTAGGTCAGCCCCAGCATTTT.

This clonotype showed up just a few times. The V call is TRBV6-1, the J call TRBJ2-1; TRBD2 aligns across 10 bases. Germline CDR1 MNHNS, CDR2 SASEGT. The CDR3 covers 15 residues. Trimming took 4 bases from V and 6 from J; bases not matched to a gene: 6. In DNA form, the CDR3 reads TGTGCCAGCAGTGGTACTAGCGGGGCCTCCAATGAGCAGTTCTTC. It yields the protein CASSGTSGASNEQFF.

This clonotype was picked up many times. The chain couples TRBV29-1 to TRBJ2-1; 12 nucleotides agree with TRBD2. This CDR3 contains 19 residues. Trimming took 1 base from V and 8 from J; bases not matched to a gene: 18. Germline loops: CDR1 SQVTM, CDR2 ANQGSEA. CDR3 in DNA: TGCAGCGTTGAAGGCCGGGACACGACTAGCGGGAGAACCGGGGATGAGCAGTTCTTC. It codes for CSVEGRDTTSGRTGDEQFF.

This clonotype was counted ten times or more. The chain has TRBV7-2 and TRBJ1-5; D gene uncertain. V was shortened by 6 bases and J by 5 bases, with 11 bases between the two germline ends. The CDR3 spans 13 residues. Germline loops: CDR1 SGHTA, CDR2 FQGNSA. CDR3 region: CASSQTDHQPQHF. CDR3 DNA: TGTGCCAGCAGTCAAACCGATCATCAGCCCCAGCATTTT.

This clonotype was detected many times. This chain connects TRBV10-1 to TRBJ2-7; 7 bases match TRBD2. CDR1 is WNHNN and CDR2 is SYGVQD in the germline V gene (reference sequence). V was clipped by 3 bases and J by 0 bases; unmatched bases: 2. This CDR3 is built from 14 residues. The CDR3 here is CASSDGGSSYEQYF. The CDR3 DNA follows: TGCGCCAGCAGTGACGGCGGGAGCTCCTACGAGCAGTACTTC.

The sample holds many counts of this clonotype. The chain joins TRBV19 to TRBJ2-2, with D maybe TRBD2 (5 bases). The CDR3 loop spans 14 amino acids. V dropped 4 bases and J dropped 5 bases, with 11 bases sitting between them. Per the germline V gene, CDR1 is LNHDA and CDR2 is SQIVND (reference sequence). The CDR3: CASSTPLATGELFF. The CDR3 DNA sequence: TGTGCCAGTAGTACCCCGCTAGCTACCGGGGAGCTGTTTTTT.

This clonotype was found many times. CDR3: CASSTFPTTNTEAFF. In DNA, the CDR3 is TGTGCCAGCAGCACCTTTCCGACCACGAACACTGAAGCTTTCTTT. This chain uses TRBV5-6 with TRBJ1-1; no definite D call. The V end was cut by 4 bases, the J end by 1 base, with 14 bases between. This CDR3 contains 15 residues. CDR1 is SGHDT and CDR2 is YYEEEE in the germline V gene.

This clonotype was detected ten times or more. The chain employs TRBV28 and TRBJ1-6; D not certain. CDR3 size: 13 residues. V dropped 2 bases and J dropped 8 bases, with 7 bases sitting between them. Germline V gene data show CDR1 as MDHEN and CDR2 as SYDVKM. This CDR3 reads CASSLGWDSPLHF. The CDR3 region has the DNA TGTGCCAGCAGTTTAGGGTGGGATTCACCCCTCCACTTT.

In its sample, this clonotype was seen a few times. The J gene is TRBJ1-2, the V gene TRBV19; D not resolved. The V gene lost 9 bases and the J gene lost 5 bases, with 19 bases spanning the gap. The germline V gene has CDR1 LNHDA and CDR2 SQIVND (reference sequence). This CDR3 is 14 amino acids long. As DNA, the CDR3 is TGTGCCAGCCGAGACTGGGCCGGCGGGTATGGCTACACCTTC. Protein sequence: CASRDWAGGYGYTF.

This clonotype has ten or more counts. The chain couples TRBV5-1 to TRBJ2-7, with unresolved D. Trimming pared 0 bases from V and 1 base from J, leaving 8 bases between. This CDR3 spans 14 amino acids. Per the germline V gene, CDR1 is SGHRS and CDR2 is YFSETQ. The CDR3 here is CASSLASKSYEQYF. CDR3 nucleotides: TGCGCCAGCAGCTTGGCCTCTAAATCCTACGAGCAGTACTTC.

This clonotype was counted between two and nine times. The V gene is TRBV5-1, the J gene TRBJ2-7; TRBD1 matches 9 bases. This CDR3 spans 17 amino acids. CDR1 and CDR2 from the germline V gene are SGHRS and YFSETQ. V lost 4 bases and J lost 2; bases outside the gene matches: 13. The CDR3 DNA sequence: TGCGCCAGCAGCGGGGGCCTGAGACAGGGGGAAACCTACGAGCAGTACTTC. Translated, it gives CASSGGLRQGETYEQYF.

This clonotype was found a few times. One end of the junction fails to match germline, which may point to a read error. V and J are TRBV6-1 and TRBJ2-3, with TRBD1 as a possible D gene (6 bases). The CDR3 has 12 residues. The V gene's germline CDR1 is MNHNS and CDR2 SASEGT. CDR3 in amino acids: CANSEAGVHRYF. The CDR3 DNA reads TGTGCCAACAGTGAAGCAGGGGTCCACCGGTATTTT.

This clonotype has a count of ten or more. The chain uses TRBV12-3 or TRBV12-4 and TRBJ2-7; 10 positions match TRBD2. CDR3 size: 13 residues. V trimming: 3 bases; J trimming: 7 bases; junction bases outside the gene matches: 3. CDR3 DNA: TGTGCCAGCAGTTTGTCTAGCGGGAGTGAGCAGTACTTC. Amino acid sequence: CASSLSSGSEQYF.

This clonotype appeared many times. The gene calls are TRBV7-2 and TRBJ1-5, with 7 bases identical to TRBD1. CDR3 size: 15 residues. Germline CDR1 SGHTA, CDR2 FQGNSA. Trimming removed 2 bases from V and 6 bases from J; junction bases left unmatched: 7. CDR3 residues: CASSLTGDRAQPQHF. Here the CDR3 DNA reads TGTGCCAGCAGCTTAACAGGGGATCGGGCTCAGCCCCAGCATTTT.

The chain employs TRBV19 and TRBJ1-1; TRBD1 is a possible D gene (5 bases). The ends were cut back, 6 bases at V and 8 bases at J, with 13 bases in the middle. This CDR3 has 12 residues. The germline gives CDR1 LNHDA, CDR2 SQIVND (reference sequence). The CDR3 sequence is CASRGVFGEAFF. The CDR3 DNA reads as TGTGCCAGTAGGGGGGTCTTCGGGGAAGCTTTCTTT.

This clonotype was seen ten or more times. J is TRBJ2-7 and V is TRBV20-1; 7 bases are a match to TRBD2. CDR3 length: 12 amino acids. V lost 4 bases to trimming and J lost 3 bases; unmatched junction nucleotides: 3. The germline V gene has CDR1 DFQATT and CDR2 SNEGSKA (reference sequence). The CDR3 DNA reads as TGCAGTGCTACATGGGACTACTACGAGCAGTACTTC. Translated: CSATWDYYEQYF.

The sample holds many counts of this clonotype. This chain links TRBV28 with TRBJ1-5; D gene unclear. CDR3 length equals 14 residues. The germline CDR1 and CDR2 sequences are MDHEN and SYDVKM. The V end was cut by 2 bases, the J end by 4 bases, with 9 bases between. CDR3 DNA sequence: TGTGCCAGCAGTTTAGCGGCTTTAAATCAGCCCCAGCATTTT. Translation gives CASSLAALNQPQHF.